These T cell receptor beta chains were read from a single sample in a study of long-term antiretroviral therapy in people with HIV. This table comes from immunoSEQ multiplex PCR, and its TCRdb copy is limited to in-frame clones, with some not included. The sample contains over 8,500 clones, around four fifths of which appear only once. Here the sequenced sample was unsorted PBMCs, taken at the start of antiretroviral therapy, before treatment. The source of these receptors is a man aged 25-40 years with HIV. Each CDR3 is given with its conserved first and last residue. A D gene is named only where the DNA matches it firmly. Some rows mark clone size as missing; the rest say once, few, many or name a class of expanded clone.

abundance,j_gene,v_gene,d_gene,CDR3aa,CDR3nt
-,TRBJ2-1,TRBV12-2,-,CASPWGRGRFF,TGTGCAAGCCCTTGGGGTCGAGGGAGGTTCTTC
-,TRBJ2-5,TRBV19,TRBD2,CASSIPRLAGGRGQETQYF,TGTGCCAGTAGTATCCCAAGACTAGCGGGAGGGCGAGGGCAAGAGACCCAGTACTTC
-,TRBJ1-5,TRBV4-3,-,CASSQGRHNQPQHF,TGCGCCAGCAGCCAGGGTAGGCACAATCAGCCCCAGCATTTT
-,TRBJ2-7,TRBV2,TRBD1,CASSRKTGEGYEQYF,TGTGCCAGCAGTCGAAAGACAGGGGAAGGCTACGAGCAGTACTTC
-,TRBJ2-7,TRBV18,-,CASSPFGINGGPSYEQYF,TGTGCCAGCTCACCGTTTGGGATAAACGGGGGGCCCTCCTACGAGCAGTACTTC
-,TRBJ2-7,TRBV15,-,CATSRDAPTTYEQYF,TGTGCCACCAGCAGAGATGCCCCAACTACCTACGAGCAGTACTTC
few,TRBJ2-5,TRBV5-1,-,CASSFSEETQYF,TGCGCCAGCAGCTTTTCAGAAGAGACCCAGTACTTC
-,TRBJ1-1,TRBV6-5,-,CSLGLNTEAFF,TGTTCTCTGGGCCTGAACACTGAAGCTTTCTTT
-,TRBJ2-3,TRBV6-1,TRBD1,CASRTTGGDTQYF,TGTGCCAGCAGGACTACAGGGGGAGATACGCAGTATTTT
medium-sized,TRBJ2-1,TRBV7-9,-,CASSLGWTDRYNEQFF,TGTGCCAGCAGCTTAGGCTGGACTGATCGATACAATGAGCAGTTCTTC
-,TRBJ1-4,TRBV27,-,CASSPSPGALEKLFF,TGTGCCAGCAGTCCCTCTCCTGGGGCGTTGGAAAAACTGTTTTTT
-,TRBJ2-3,TRBV10-1,-,CASSESLGSPGDTQYF,TGCGCCAGCAGTGAGTCCCTGGGCAGTCCAGGCGATACGCAGTATTTT
-,TRBJ1-1,TRBV9,-,CASSAPDSLMNTEAFF,TGTGCCAGCAGCGCCCCGGACAGTTTAATGAACACTGAAGCTTTCTTT
-,TRBJ2-1,TRBV5-6,TRBD2,CASSSYSGTLSYNEQFF,TGTGCCAGCAGCTCCTATAGCGGGACCCTTTCCTACAATGAGCAGTTCTTC
-,TRBJ2-5,TRBV6-5,-,CASRNTELQETQYF,TGTGCCAGTCGTAACACGGAGCTTCAAGAGACCCAGTACTTC
few,TRBJ1-4,TRBV28,TRBD1,CASSLDRALSPHGEKLFF,TGTGCCAGCAGTTTAGACAGGGCCTTATCCCCCCACGGGGAAAAACTGTTTTTT
-,TRBJ2-7,TRBV9,TRBD1,CASSVVGTGSDEQYF,TGTGCCAGCAGCGTAGTAGGGACAGGGTCGGACGAGCAGTACTTC
once,TRBJ1-1,TRBV9,TRBD1,CASSVVPTGGNSLATEAFF,TGTGCCAGCAGCGTAGTCCCCACAGGGGGTAATTCTTTGGCCACTGAAGCTTTCTTT
-,TRBJ2-7,TRBV5-6,-,CASSSETSYEQYF,TGTGCCAGCAGCTCGGAGACCTCCTACGAGCAGTACTTC
-,TRBJ2-7,TRBV29-1,-,CSARGGYEQYF,TGCAGCGCCCGAGGGGGTTACGAGCAGTACTTC
once,TRBJ1-3,TRBV10-3,-,CAISLSGSPGSGNTIYF,TGTGCCATCAGTCTTTCCGGGTCCCCGGGTTCTGGAAACACCATATATTTT
-,TRBJ2-1,TRBV6-1,-,CASSVGTYNEQFF,TGTGCCAGCAGTGTGGGCACCTACAATGAGCAGTTCTTC
-,TRBJ2-7,TRBV5-3,-,CARRLDSDSYEQYF,TGTGCCAGAAGGTTGGACAGTGATTCCTACGAGCAGTACTTC
-,TRBJ1-6,TRBV6-1,TRBD1,CASSELQGDSPLHF,TGTGCCAGCAGTGAATTACAGGGGGATTCACCCCTCCACTTT
-,TRBJ2-5,TRBV7-9,TRBD1,CASSLATGGIETQYF,TGTGCCAGCAGCTTAGCGACAGGGGGCATCGAGACCCAGTACTTC
few,TRBJ2-3,TRBV15,-,CATSTVWGDTDTQYF,TGTGCCACCAGCACCGTTTGGGGGGACACAGATACGCAGTATTTT
-,TRBJ2-5,TRBV14,TRBD2,CASSQDRLAGQETQYF,TGTGCCAGCAGCCAAGATCGGCTAGCGGGTCAAGAGACCCAGTACTTC
few,TRBJ2-7,TRBV7-9,-,CASGQNAVYEQYF,TGTGCCAGCGGGCAAAACGCCGTCTACGAGCAGTACTTC
once,TRBJ2-1,TRBV5-1,-,CASTSANNHNEQFF,TGCGCCAGCACATCGGCAAATAACCACAATGAGCAGTTCTTC
once,TRBJ2-7,TRBV6-1,TRBD2,CASSVSGGAGEQYF,TGTGCCAGCAGTGTTAGCGGGGGGGCGGGCGAGCAGTACTTC
-,TRBJ2-3,TRBV29-1,-,CSVPPVVTDTQYF,TGCAGCGTGCCCCCGGTCGTCACAGATACGCAGTATTTT
-,TRBJ1-1,TRBV6-6,-,CASSVAGNTEAFF,TGCGCCAGCAGTGTAGCAGGGAACACTGAAGCTTTCTTT
-,TRBJ2-1,TRBV9,TRBD2,CASSGLAGVQFF,TGTGCCAGCAGCGGACTAGCGGGGGTTCAGTTCTTC
few,TRBJ1-5,TRBV25-1,TRBD1,CASRAQGANQPQHF,TGTGCCAGCAGAGCTCAGGGGGCAAACCAGCCCCAGCATTTT
-,TRBJ2-7,TRBV11-2,-,CASSPRNNEQYF,TGTGCCAGCAGCCCCCGCAACAACGAGCAGTACTTC
once,TRBJ1-4,TRBV7-9,TRBD1,CASSLEDREITNEKLFF,TGTGCCAGCAGCTTAGAAGACAGGGAAATAACTAATGAAAAACTGTTTTTT
-,TRBJ2-2,TRBV7-9,-,CASSLAGPANTGELFF,TGTGCCAGCAGCTTAGCTGGACCTGCGAACACCGGGGAGCTGTTTTTT
-,TRBJ2-2,TRBV7-2,-,CASSLGVGELFF,TGTGCCAGCAGCTTAGGAGTCGGGGAGCTGTTTTTT
-,TRBJ2-3,TRBV6-5,-,CASRRSRFTDTQYF,TGTGCCAGCAGGAGGTCCAGGTTCACAGATACGCAGTATTTT
-,TRBJ2-7,TRBV13,-,CASSPPGLTYEQYF,TGTGCCAGCAGCCCACCGGGGCTGACCTACGAGCAGTACTTC
-,TRBJ2-3,TRBV28,-,CASRPILGTDTQYF,TGTGCCAGCCGACCTATCCTCGGCACAGATACGCAGTATTTT
-,TRBJ2-7,TRBV19,-,CATSPGLTYEQYF,TGTGCCACTTCCCCGGGACTGACCTACGAGCAGTACTTC
-,TRBJ2-3,TRBV15,TRBD1,CATRGQFTDTQYF,TGTGCCACCAGGGGACAGTTCACAGATACGCAGTATTTT
-,TRBJ2-3,TRBV5-1,-,CASSPGQTDTQYF,TGCGCCAGCAGCCCCGGACAGACAGATACGCAGTATTTT
medium-sized,TRBJ2-5,TRBV9,TRBD2,CASSVEGTGTSGGRQETQYF,TGTGCCAGCAGCGTAGAGGGTACCGGGACTAGCGGTGGAAGGCAAGAGACCCAGTACTTC
-,TRBJ2-1,TRBV5-6,-,CASSFDNNEQFF,TGTGCCAGCAGCTTCGACAATAATGAGCAGTTCTTC
-,TRBJ2-7,TRBV27,TRBD1,CASSTPGQGLLEQYF,TGTGCCAGCAGTACGCCGGGACAGGGACTTCTCGAGCAGTACTTC
medium-sized,TRBJ1-1,TRBV10-3,-,CAISDMGSEAFF,TGTGCCATCAGTGATATGGGCTCTGAAGCTTTCTTT
-,TRBJ2-2,TRBV6-4,-,CASSETNTGELFF,TGTGCCAGCAGTGAAACGAACACCGGGGAGCTGTTTTTT